Below, 27 T cell receptor beta chains from the same sample are listed, as sequenced in a study of blood T cells in healthy people across ages. Next came a second PCR, run for about 6 to 12 cycles, which used a sample-barcoded 5' primer along with a J-beta primer mix. TCRdb processed the 5' RACE reads anew with MiXCR; each CDR3 protein has one entry. The sample records about 1.5 million distinct CDR3 sequences, 40% to 45% being singletons. The sequenced sample consisted of blood. The origin of the receptors is a woman aged 18-29 years in good health.

The chain combines TRBV29-1 with TRBJ2-3; tentative D call: TRBD2 (6 bases). Looked up from germline, CDR1 is SQVTM and CDR2 is ANQGSEA. The CDR3 sequence is 13 residues long. Trimming removed 6 bases at V and 1 base at J, with 11 bases between. The CDR3 DNA sequence: TGCAGCGTCAGGCGGGGACGCACAGATACGCAGTATTTT. The encoded protein is CSVRRGRTDTQYF.

This clonotype was found many times. J is TRBJ1-2 and V is TRBV7-2, with 8 bases that match TRBD1. The CDR3 sequence is 14 residues long. V was pared by 5 bases and J by 4 bases, with 6 bases of the junction left unmatched. Germline assignment: CDR1 SGHTA and CDR2 FQGNSA. In DNA form, the CDR3 reads TGTGCCAGCAGCCAAACAGGGGGTGTCTATGGCTACACCTTC. It yields the protein CASSQTGGVYGYTF.

Of note for this clonotype: A much larger clone is a single base away; this may be a read error. The chain combines TRBV4-2 with TRBJ2-6; D might be TRBD1 or TRBD2, each matching 5 bases. V shed 5 bases and J shed 0 bases, with 17 bases lying between them. The CDR3 has 18 residues. Germline CDR1 LGHNA, CDR2 YNFKEQ. The CDR3 bases are TGTGCCAGCAGCACCCTAGGGACCGCTAACTCTGGGGCCAACGTCCTGACTTTC. It is translated as CASSTLGTANSGANVLTF.

The gene calls are TRBV6-6 and TRBJ2-6, with D possibly matching TRBD2 (5 bases). The CDR3 length is 14 residues. Germline V gene data show CDR1 as MNHNY and CDR2 as SVGAGI (reference sequence). Trimming took 8 bases from V and 0 from J, leaving 8 bases between them. The DNA of the CDR3 is TGTGCCAGCTTAGGAGGCTCTGGGGCCAACGTCCTGACTTTC. Translating gives CASLGGSGANVLTF.

A few counts support this clonotype. The rearrangement links TRBV12-3 or TRBV12-4 to TRBJ1-5; the D gene is possibly TRBD1 (5 bases). V lost 2 bases and J 3 bases, leaving 14 bases between the germline ends. CDR3 length equals 16 residues. The CDR3 protein is CASSLQAGRNNQPQHF. CDR3 nucleotide sequence: TGTGCCAGCAGTTTACAGGCAGGGCGGAACAATCAGCCCCAGCATTTT.

The J gene is TRBJ1-2, the V gene TRBV6-5; 8 positions agree with TRBD1. The CDR3 has 15 amino acids. Losses at the gene ends were 6 bases for V and 1 base for J; bases not matched to a gene: 7. Germline CDR1 is MNHEY and CDR2 is SVGAGI. CDR3 loop: CASSPRTGSNYGYTF. The CDR3 bases are TGTGCCAGCAGCCCGCGGACAGGGAGTAACTATGGCTACACCTTC.

This chain uses TRBV20-1 with TRBJ2-1, with D uncertain. The J call may be faulty, since TRBJ2-7 better matches the DNA end. Germline V gene data show CDR1 as DFQATT and CDR2 as SNEGSKA (reference sequence). The CDR3 length is 15 residues. The CDR3 sequence: CSAREVSNPYNEQYF. As DNA, the CDR3 is TGCAGTGCTAGAGAGGTCTCTAACCCTTACAATGAGCAGTACTTC.

This chain connects TRBV7-2 to TRBJ2-7; D gene unclear. The V gene's germline CDR1 is SGHTA and CDR2 FQGNSA. CDR3 size: 13 residues. Trimming stripped 5 bases from V and 7 bases from J, with 15 bases between. Written as DNA, the CDR3 is TGTGCCAGCAGCCCCGTGGGGAACGATGAGCAGTACTTC. Its translation is CASSPVGNDEQYF.

This clonotype was seen only a few times. CDR3 amino acids: CASSRLSGAGDTQYF. The CDR3, as DNA: TGTGCCAGCAGCCGCTTAAGTGGAGCAGGGGATACGCAGTATTTT. The rearrangement uses TRBV14 and TRBJ2-3; D might be TRBD1 (5 bases). This CDR3 has 15 residues. The germline CDR1 and CDR2 sequences are SGHDN and FVKESK. V lost 4 bases, J lost 6 bases, and 17 bases lay in between.

This clonotype was found a few times. The chain is built from TRBV7-2 and TRBJ1-2; perhaps TRBD1 as D (6 bases). This CDR3 contains 13 residues. The V gene lost 6 bases and the J gene lost 4 bases, with 12 bases spanning the gap. Germline loops: CDR1 SGHTA, CDR2 FQGNSA. CDR3 coding DNA: TGTGCCAGCAGTAACCAGGGGCTCTATGGCTACACCTTC. Its translation is CASSNQGLYGYTF.

The rearrangement uses TRBV4-3 and TRBJ1-1; TRBD1 matches 10 bases. The CDR3 loop spans 16 amino acids. With 1 base clipped from V and 4 bases from J, the junction kept 6 bases outside the gene matches. CDR1 is LGHNA, CDR2 YSLEER, per germline. The CDR3 coding sequence is TGCGCCAGCAGCCAAGGGACAGGGGGAGTTAGCACTGAAGCTTTCTTT. This sequence encodes CASSQGTGGVSTEAFF.

This clonotype was seen a handful of times. This sequence joins TRBV25-1 and TRBJ1-1; D may be TRBD1 (5 bases). The CDR3 contains 12 residues. Germline assignment: CDR1 MGHDK and CDR2 SYGVNS. V was shortened by 6 bases and J by 4 bases, with 9 bases between the two germline ends. The CDR3 reads CASSWDFTEAFF. The CDR3 coding sequence is TGTGCCAGCAGCTGGGACTTCACTGAAGCTTTCTTT. The entire variable domain, with the rest obtained from reference TRBV25-1 and TRBJ1-1, is as follows: EADIYQTPRYLVIGTGKKITLECSQTMGHDKMYWYQQDPGMELHLIHYSYGVNSTEKGDLSSESTVSRIRTEHFPLTLESARPSHTSQYLCASSWDFTEAFFGQGTRLTVV.

In its sample, this clonotype was seen a few times. This chain links TRBV27 with TRBJ2-3, with 9 bases that match TRBD2. This CDR3 is built from 17 residues. J gave up 3 bases and V 6 bases, and 13 bases lay outside the gene matches. Germline loops: CDR1 MNHEY, CDR2 SMNVEV (reference sequence). CDR3 amino acids: CASRKNGAGGLTDTQYF. The DNA for the CDR3 is TGTGCCAGCAGGAAAAACGGGGCGGGGGGGCTTACAGATACGCAGTATTTT.

As regards this clonotype: At one end, the junction sequence differs from germline, possibly due to a read error. The chain links TRBV20-1 to TRBJ2-7; D may be TRBD1 or TRBD2 (5 bases each). The J call could be wrong; TRBJ2-5 is a better fit for the DNA end. This CDR3 comprises 12 residues. From germline, CDR1 is DFQATT and CDR2 SNEGSKA (reference sequence). This chain's CDR3 is CSSRNRGQTQYF. The DNA for the CDR3 is TGCAGTTCTAGGAATAGGGGACAGACCCAGTACTTC.

CDR3 sequence: CSARAGFTGANVLTF. CDR3 sequence (DNA): TGCAGTGCTAGAGCTGGATTCACTGGGGCCAACGTCCTGACTTTC. The chain combines TRBV20-1 with TRBJ2-6; D unresolved. Germline assignment: CDR1 DFQATT and CDR2 SNEGSKA (reference sequence). V lost 1 base, J lost 2 bases, and 9 bases lay in between. This CDR3 spans 15 amino acids.

The chain links TRBV9 to TRBJ1-2, with 8 positions matching TRBD1. This CDR3 has 16 amino acids. V shed 4 bases, J shed 6 bases, and the junction held 14 bases outside the gene matches. Germline V CDR1 and CDR2: SGDLS, YYNGEE. The CDR3 is CASSPPPDRAVNGYTF. The CDR3 nucleotides read TGTGCCAGCAGCCCCCCCCCGGACAGGGCTGTGAATGGCTACACCTTC.

This clonotype was detected a few times. The chain links TRBV10-2 to TRBJ2-7, with D hard to call. CDR1 WSHSY and CDR2 SAAADI come from the germline V gene. The V end was cut by 3 bases, the J end by 4 bases, with 10 bases between. This CDR3 is 13 amino acids long. The CDR3 here is CASSELIFYEQYF. As DNA, the CDR3 is TGCGCCAGCAGTGAATTAATCTTTTACGAGCAGTACTTC.

In this sample, this clonotype turned up once. This rearrangement joins TRBV7-2 to TRBJ1-6, with D possibly matching TRBD1 (5 bases). The germline CDR1 and CDR2 sequences are SGHTA and FQGNSA. The CDR3 is 14 residues long. The V and J ends lost 5 bases and 10 bases respectively, with 15 bases between them. This CDR3 reads CASSLLQGGSPLHF. CDR3 in DNA: TGTGCCAGCAGCCTACTCCAGGGTGGCTCACCCCTCCACTTT.

The rearrangement uses TRBV5-4 and TRBJ2-5; perhaps D is TRBD1 or TRBD2 (5 bases each). Trimming took 4 bases from V and 4 from J, leaving 17 bases between them. Germline V gives CDR1 SGHNT, CDR2 YYREEE (reference sequence). CDR3 length equals 15 residues. The CDR3 nucleotides are TGTGCCAGCAGCACCACATCCGGGACGGTAGAGACCCAGTACTTC. Its translation is CASSTTSGTVETQYF.

This chain links TRBV6-8 with TRBJ2-7, with a weak D call TRBD2 (6 bases). CDR1 is MNHGY, CDR2 SAAAGT, per germline. Trimming took off 10 bases at V and 10 bases at J, with 20 bases between the two ends. This CDR3 is 12 amino acids long. CDR3 DNA sequence: TGTGCCACCGCACAACTTGGGGAGGCCCAGTACTTC. Amino acids: CATAQLGEAQYF.

This clonotype showed up just a few times. The V gene is TRBV12-3 or TRBV12-4, the J gene TRBJ1-2, with D possibly matching TRBD1 (5 bases). The CDR3 totals 13 residues. Deletions cut 3 bases from V and 4 bases from J, with 9 bases between. CDR3 protein: CASSLGRVYGYTF. The CDR3 bases are TGTGCCAGCAGTTTGGGCAGGGTCTATGGCTACACCTTC.

This clonotype was counted only a few times. The chain combines TRBV28 with TRBJ2-1, with D unclear. Germline CDR1 is MDHEN and CDR2 is SYDVKM. The CDR3 contains 15 residues. Trimming left V 6 bases short and J 6 bases short, with 18 bases between. The chain's CDR3 is CASSPSSNLVNEQFF. In DNA, the CDR3 is TGTGCCAGCAGCCCCAGTTCAAATTTGGTCAATGAGCAGTTCTTC.

This clonotype was observed a handful of times. V usage is TRBV6-2 or TRBV6-3 and J usage is TRBJ2-1; tentative D call: TRBD1 (5 bases). Per the germline V gene, CDR1 is MNHEY and CDR2 is SVGEGT. The CDR3 is 13 amino acids. V gave up 0 bases and J gave up 9 bases, with 9 bases separating them. In DNA form, the CDR3 reads TGTGCCAGCAGTTACTCTAGGGGCGTTGAGCAGTTCTTC. It specifies CASSYSRGVEQFF.

There are a few counts of this clonotype. The chain is built from TRBV21-1 and TRBJ1-1; TRBD1 is the table's D call, not checked against the DNA. TRBV21-1 is a listed pseudogene. This CDR3 is built from 12 residues. CDR3 sequence (DNA): TGTGCCAGCAGCAACAGGGTGGCTGAAGCTTTCTTT. Protein sequence: CASSNRVAEAFF.

This clonotype has just one count. The chain employs TRBV29-1 and TRBJ2-3, with 9 nucleotides matching TRBD1. V was pared by 6 bases and J by 7 bases, with 8 bases of the junction left unmatched. The CDR3 consists of 13 residues. Germline CDR1 reads SQVTM; CDR2 reads ANQGSEA. CDR3 DNA: TGCAGCGTCGTCACCGGGACAGGGAATACGCAGTATTTT. Its translation is CSVVTGTGNTQYF.

This clonotype occurred a few times. This rearrangement joins TRBV7-9 to TRBJ2-3; D ambiguous. Germline loops: CDR1 SEHNR, CDR2 FQNEAQ (reference sequence). The CDR3 extends over 14 amino acids. V lost 7 bases, J lost 4 bases, and 15 bases lay in between. The CDR3 loop reads CASTTLRTADTQYF. The CDR3 DNA sequence: TGTGCCAGCACCACACTACGGACCGCAGATACGCAGTATTTT.

A few counts support this clonotype. V and J are TRBV4-1 and TRBJ1-1; D remains unclear. CDR1 and CDR2 from the germline V gene are MGHRA and YSYEKL. The CDR3 is 13 residues long. The germline V and J ends were trimmed by 6 bases and 4 bases, with 12 bases remaining between them. CDR3 loop: CASRGFPGTEAFF. In nucleotides, the CDR3 is TGCGCCAGCAGAGGATTCCCGGGCACTGAAGCTTTCTTT.